The rows below give T cell receptor beta chains drawn from one sample of a study of blood T cell repertoires in COVID-19. TCRdb keeps only in-frame clones here, not all; method: immunoSEQ multiplex PCR. In the table there are under 150,000 clones, about 83% of which are singletons. Source material: PBMCs or T cells enriched from blood (not recorded which). These receptors came from a woman aged 45-65 years who had been exposed to COVID-19. The conserved cysteine and the conserved F or W are not part of the CDR3 here. Clone sizes are given selectively: once, few, many, or a class where the clone is expanded.

clone_size v_call cdr3_aa
- TRBV7-2 ASSSRTRSGTGELF
- TRBV4-3 ASSRAVNTEAF
- TRBV19 ASNDRRETQY
- TRBV24-1 ATSELITTGESSYEQY
- TRBV30 AWIEDRVAYEQY
- TRBV11-2 ASSSQAGGLETQY
few TRBV25-1 ASTNKGAGELF
- TRBV9 ASSNRTSVGGEQF
- TRBV6-2/TRBV6-3 ASSYTIGGHSNQPQH
- TRBV5-1 ASRPGLTSTDTQY
- TRBV19 ASSGDTSGYNEQF
- TRBV3-1/TRBV3-2 ASSFRTGSSYEQY
once TRBV7-2 ASSAPSGEQF
- TRBV11-2 ASRHVARGIGGYT
- TRBV7-7 ASRGGRSTGELF
few TRBV19 ASVAETYEQY
- TRBV29-1 SVGPLREGYGYT
- TRBV2 ASQGAGNTIY
few TRBV15 ATSRVEDRVKEKLF
- TRBV3-1/TRBV3-2 ASSQEDINEQF
once TRBV5-6 ASSFGPAQTTNEKLF
- TRBV9 ASSVGQAGYNEKLF
- TRBV5-1 ASSWTGGSYEQY
- TRBV2 ASRRGAYNEQF
few TRBV5-6 ASITGWLGNYGYT
once TRBV11-2 ASSPDPGRAYEQY
- TRBV2 ASSDRGNEKLF
- TRBV4-2 ASSQTSGGSYEQY
- TRBV7-3 ASSLVGTRNGELF
few TRBV25-1 ASRDSYRNEQF
once TRBV4-3 ASSYQTGGDVFNYGYT
once TRBV4-3 ASSQVQSGGGYT
- TRBV29-1 SVQKDVRGSPLH
- TRBV5-4 ASNKGMGAGLQNTGELF
- TRBV25-1 ASSEWGGTNYGYT
- TRBV7-2 ASSRGDGGYGYT
- TRBV30 ASTSGYEQY
- TRBV14 ASSTGQGAAEQF
- TRBV27 ASSPRTLPRSYGYT
- TRBV3-1/TRBV3-2 ASSQYRGSFADTQY
- TRBV7-2 ASSSPTGNGYGYT